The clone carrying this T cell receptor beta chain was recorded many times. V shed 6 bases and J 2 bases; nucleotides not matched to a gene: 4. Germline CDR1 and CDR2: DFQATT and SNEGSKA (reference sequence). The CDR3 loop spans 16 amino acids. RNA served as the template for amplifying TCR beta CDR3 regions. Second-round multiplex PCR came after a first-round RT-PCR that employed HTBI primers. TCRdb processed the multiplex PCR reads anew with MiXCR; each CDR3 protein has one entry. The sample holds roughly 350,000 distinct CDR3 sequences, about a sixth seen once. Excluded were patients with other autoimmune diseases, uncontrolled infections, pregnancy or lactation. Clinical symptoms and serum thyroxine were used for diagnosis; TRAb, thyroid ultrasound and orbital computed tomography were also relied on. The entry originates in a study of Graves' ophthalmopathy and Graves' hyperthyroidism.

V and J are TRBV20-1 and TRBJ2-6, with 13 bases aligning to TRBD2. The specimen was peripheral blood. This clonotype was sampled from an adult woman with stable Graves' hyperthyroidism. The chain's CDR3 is CSATGTSGAGANVLTF. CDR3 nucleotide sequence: TGCAGTGCGACAGGGACTAGCGGGGCTGGGGCCAACGTCCTGACTTTC.